In its sample, the clone carrying this T cell receptor beta chain was seen many times. Its antigen is not known. The germline gives CDR1 MNHNS, CDR2 SASEGT. The J segment lost 5 bases and the V segment lost 5 bases, leaving 5 bases of the junction unmatched. The CDR3 spans 15 residues. Template material for amplifying TCR beta CDR3 regions consisted of RNA transcripts. HTBI primers were the set used in a first-round RT-PCR of the TCR CDR3. Via MiXCR, TCRdb re-called the multiplex PCR reads, giving one row per CDR3 protein. The profile covers about 200,000 distinct CDR3 sequences, with 15% to 20% appearing a single time and around two fifths taken by the ten largest. This sample is drawn from a study of T cells in Graves' hyperthyroidism and ophthalmopathy. Study at large: The authors collected peripheral blood at initial diagnosis, before any treatment. Study-level points and caveats: In simple terms, a model built on 13 V-J features told ophthalmopathy apart from stable hyperthyroidism. Most thyroid clonotypes with frequency above 0.001 were detected in blood.

Source material for PBMCs was less than 12 ml fresh peripheral blood. The source is a middle-aged man with Graves' hyperthyroidism. The chain couples TRBV6-1 to TRBJ1-4; 10 nucleotides line up with TRBD1. Material: blood. The CDR3 DNA sequence: TGTGCCAGCAGTCTCGACAGGGGGCAGAATGAAAAACTGTTTTTT. It translates to CASSLDRGQNEKLFF.